One sample yielded the 8 T cell receptor beta chains listed below, sequenced in a study of post-analysis software for immune sequencing data. The study's findings and limits: In patients, five or six TRBV segments were more frequent than in controls, with TRBV5-6, TRBV5-1 and TRBV20-1 among them.

Antigen specificity for these receptors is unknown. Unique molecular identifiers were carried by the TCR beta cDNA libraries. TCRdb re-called the PCR reads with MiXCR, one entry per CDR3 protein. The sample records under 650,000 distinct CDR3 sequences, roughly 45% being singletons. Sequenced: blood. The source of these receptors is a girl between 10 and 17 years old with multiple sclerosis.

The rearrangement links TRBV4-1 to TRBJ1-2, with D possibly being TRBD1 (6 bases). The CDR3 loop spans 15 amino acids. Germline V gives CDR1 MGHRA, CDR2 YSYEKL. V dropped 3 bases and J dropped 3 bases, with 14 bases sitting between them. CDR3 in DNA: TGCGCCAGCAGCCATAGGGGGGGGTCGGACTATGGCTACACCTTC. It specifies CASSHRGGSDYGYTF.

To note about this clonotype: The junction departs from the called germline gene at one end, perhaps through a read error. This chain connects TRBV29-1 to TRBJ2-3; D possibly matches TRBD1 or TRBD2 (5 bases each). Germline CDR1 and CDR2: SQVTM and ANQGSEA. The CDR3 extends over 14 amino acids. The CDR3 loop reads CSGGWAGRTGTQYF. In DNA form, the CDR3 reads TGCAGCGGAGGGTGGGCAGGGCGCACAGGTACGCAGTATTTT.

The chain combines TRBV5-1 with TRBJ2-4; TRBD2 agrees at 12 bases. The J call could be wrong; TRBJ2-7 is a better fit for the DNA end. The CDR3 spans 16 residues. CDR1 and CDR2 (germline): SGHRS, YFSETQ. The CDR3, as DNA: TGCGCCAGCAGCTTGGGACTAGCGGGAGTTGTAGACGAGCAGTACTTC. It codes for CASSLGLAGVVDEQYF.

V is TRBV29-1 and J is TRBJ2-7; D not certain. The V and J ends lost 6 bases and 0 bases respectively, with 12 bases between them. Germline-derived CDR1 and CDR2 are SQVTM and ANQGSEA. The CDR3 is 13 amino acids. The CDR3 DNA is TGCAGCGTGCGACATGCGAGCTCCTACGAGCAGTACTTC. Translation: CSVRHASSYEQYF.

The chain links TRBV10-3 to TRBJ2-7; D unresolved. The CDR3 is made up of 12 amino acids. V lost 7 bases to trimming and J lost 4 bases, with 11 bases between them. Germline V CDR1 and CDR2: ENHRY, SYGVKD. CDR3 amino acids: CAITPEGYEQYF. CDR3 nucleotide sequence: TGTGCCATCACCCCTGAAGGGTACGAGCAGTACTTC.

This clonotype was recorded a few times. CDR3 nucleotide sequence: TGTGCCATCGGCCCACTCCAACCCTTTGACGGCACCCGCGAGCAGTACTTC. It specifies CAIGPLQPFDGTREQYF. J is TRBJ2-7 and V is TRBV10-3; the D is unclear. The V end was cut by 8 bases, the J end by 6 bases, with 29 bases between. The CDR3 consists of 17 residues. Germline lookup yields CDR1 ENHRY and CDR2 SYGVKD.

This clonotype has just a few counts. The rearrangement uses TRBV20-1 and TRBJ1-2; D uncertain. The germline gives CDR1 DFQATT, CDR2 SNEGSKA (reference sequence). The CDR3 extends over 14 amino acids. The V gene lost 0 bases and the J gene lost 1 base, with 9 bases spanning the gap. Written as DNA, the CDR3 is TGCAGTGCTAGAGAACCAGCCGTTAACTATGGCTACACCTTC. The encoded protein is CSAREPAVNYGYTF.

This rearrangement joins TRBV20-1 to TRBJ2-5; 7 bases align to TRBD1. The V gene end was trimmed by 2 bases and the J gene end by 2 bases; junction bases not matched to a gene: 5. This CDR3 is 14 amino acids long. Germline V gives CDR1 DFQATT, CDR2 SNEGSKA (reference sequence). The DNA of the CDR3 is TGCAGTGCTAGATGGGACAGCACGCAAGAGACCCAGTACTTC. Protein product: CSARWDSTQETQYF.